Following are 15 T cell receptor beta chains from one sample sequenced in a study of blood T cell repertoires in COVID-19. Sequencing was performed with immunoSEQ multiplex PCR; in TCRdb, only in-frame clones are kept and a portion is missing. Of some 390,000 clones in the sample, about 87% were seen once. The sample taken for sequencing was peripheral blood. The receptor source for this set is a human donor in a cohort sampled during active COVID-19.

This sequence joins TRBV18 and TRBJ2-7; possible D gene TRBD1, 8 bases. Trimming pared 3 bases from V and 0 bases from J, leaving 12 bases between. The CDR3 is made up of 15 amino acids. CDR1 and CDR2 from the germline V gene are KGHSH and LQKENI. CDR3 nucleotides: TGTGCCAGCTCACCGAACAGGGGGGGCTCCTACGAGCAGTACTTC. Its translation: CASSPNRGGSYEQYF.

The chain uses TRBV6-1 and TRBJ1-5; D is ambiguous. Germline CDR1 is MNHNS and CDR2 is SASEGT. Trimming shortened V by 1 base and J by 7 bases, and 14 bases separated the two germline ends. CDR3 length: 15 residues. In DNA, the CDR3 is TGTGCCAGCAGTGAAGGGTCTTGGGGAGGACAGCCCCAGCATTTT. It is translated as CASSEGSWGGQPQHF.

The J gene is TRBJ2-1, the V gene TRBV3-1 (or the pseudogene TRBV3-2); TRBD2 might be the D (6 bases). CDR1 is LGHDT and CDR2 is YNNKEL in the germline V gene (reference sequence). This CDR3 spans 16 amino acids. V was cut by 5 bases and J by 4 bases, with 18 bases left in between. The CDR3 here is CASSYFSEGVYNEQFF. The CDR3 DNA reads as TGTGCCAGCAGCTATTTTTCGGAGGGAGTTTACAATGAGCAGTTCTTC.

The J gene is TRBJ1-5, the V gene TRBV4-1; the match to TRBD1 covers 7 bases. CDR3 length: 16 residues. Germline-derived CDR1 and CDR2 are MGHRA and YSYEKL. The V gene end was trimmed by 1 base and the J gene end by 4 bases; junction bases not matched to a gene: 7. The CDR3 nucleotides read TGCGCCAGCAGCCAAGGCGGTACAGGGGTAAATCAGCCCCAGCATTTT. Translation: CASSQGGTGVNQPQHF.

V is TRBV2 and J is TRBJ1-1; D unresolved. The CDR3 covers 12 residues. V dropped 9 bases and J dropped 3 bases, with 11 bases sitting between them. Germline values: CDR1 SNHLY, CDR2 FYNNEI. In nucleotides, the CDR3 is TGTGCCAGTCAGGAGGTTTACACTGAAGCTTTCTTT. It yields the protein CASQEVYTEAFF.

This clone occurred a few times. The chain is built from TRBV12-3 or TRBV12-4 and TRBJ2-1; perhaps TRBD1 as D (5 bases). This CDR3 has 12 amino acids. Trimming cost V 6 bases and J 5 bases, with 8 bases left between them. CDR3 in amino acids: CASRSTDNEQFF. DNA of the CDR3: TGTGCCAGCAGGTCGACAGACAATGAGCAGTTCTTC.

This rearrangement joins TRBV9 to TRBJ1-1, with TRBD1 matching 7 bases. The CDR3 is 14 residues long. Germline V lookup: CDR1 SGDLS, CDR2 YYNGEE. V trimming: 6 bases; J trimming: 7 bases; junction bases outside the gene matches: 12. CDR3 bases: TGTGCCAGCACCAATACCTGGGACAGCTATGAAGCTTTCTTT. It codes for CASTNTWDSYEAFF.

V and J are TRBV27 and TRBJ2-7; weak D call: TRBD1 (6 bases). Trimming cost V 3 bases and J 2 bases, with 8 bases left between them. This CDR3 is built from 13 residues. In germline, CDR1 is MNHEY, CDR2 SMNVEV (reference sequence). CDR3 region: CASSFRGTYEQYF. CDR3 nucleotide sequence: TGTGCCAGCAGTTTCAGGGGCACCTACGAGCAGTACTTC.

CDR3 in amino acids: CASAEGGSYNEQFF. For the CDR3, the DNA is TGTGCCAGCGCAGAAGGGGGCTCCTACAATGAGCAGTTCTTC. The chain links TRBV19 to TRBJ2-1, with D possibly being TRBD1 (6 bases). Germline-derived CDR1 and CDR2 are LNHDA and SQIVND (reference sequence). This CDR3 is 14 amino acids long. With 9 bases removed from V and 0 bases from J, the gap between germline ends came to 12 bases. Full variable domain (outside the CDR3, taken from reference TRBV19 and TRBJ2-1): DGGITQSPKYLFRKEGQNVTLSCEQNLNHDAMYWYRQDPGQGLRLIYYSQIVNDFQKGDIAEGYSVSREKKESFPLTVTSAQKNPTAFYLCASAEGGSYNEQFFGPGTRLTVL.

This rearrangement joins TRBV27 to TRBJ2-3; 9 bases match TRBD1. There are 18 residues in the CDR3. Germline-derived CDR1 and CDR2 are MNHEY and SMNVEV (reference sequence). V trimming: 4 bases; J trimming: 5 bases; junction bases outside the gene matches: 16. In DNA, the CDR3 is TGTGCCAGCAGTTCCCGCTTCTACCCCGGACAGGGGAAAGATACGCAGTATTTT. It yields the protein CASSSRFYPGQGKDTQYF.

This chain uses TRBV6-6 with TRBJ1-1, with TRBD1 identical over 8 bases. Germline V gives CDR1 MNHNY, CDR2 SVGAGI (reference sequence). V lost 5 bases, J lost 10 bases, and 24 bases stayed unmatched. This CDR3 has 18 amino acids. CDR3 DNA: TGTGCCAGCAGTCCCTCGCTTATGGGAACACAGGGGGTGGGAGGAGCTTTCTTT. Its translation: CASSPSLMGTQGVGGAFF.

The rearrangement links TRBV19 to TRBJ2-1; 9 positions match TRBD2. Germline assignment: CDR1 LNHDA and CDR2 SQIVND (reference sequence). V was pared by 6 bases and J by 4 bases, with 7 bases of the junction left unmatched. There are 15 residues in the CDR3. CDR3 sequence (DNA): TGTGCCAGTAGCCACAGCGGGGGGTCATACAATGAGCAGTTCTTC. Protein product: CASSHSGGSYNEQFF.

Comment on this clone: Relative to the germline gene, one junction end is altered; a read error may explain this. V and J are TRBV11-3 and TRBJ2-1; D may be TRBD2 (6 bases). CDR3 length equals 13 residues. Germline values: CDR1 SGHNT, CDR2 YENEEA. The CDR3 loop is CASSRDSHNEQFF. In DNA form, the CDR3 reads TGTGCCAGCAGCCGGGACTCCCACAATGAGCAGTTCTTC.

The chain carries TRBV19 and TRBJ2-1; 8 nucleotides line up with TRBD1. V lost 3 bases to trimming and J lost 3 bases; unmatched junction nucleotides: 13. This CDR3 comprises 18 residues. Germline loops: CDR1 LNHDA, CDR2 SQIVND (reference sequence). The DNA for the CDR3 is TGTGCCAGTAGTATTTCGGGCAGGGGGCTCGTAAGCTACAATGAGCAGTTCTTC. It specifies CASSISGRGLVSYNEQFF.

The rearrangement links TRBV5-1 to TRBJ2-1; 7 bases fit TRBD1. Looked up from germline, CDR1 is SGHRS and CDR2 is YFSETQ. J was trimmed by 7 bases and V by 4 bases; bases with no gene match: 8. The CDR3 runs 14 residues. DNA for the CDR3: TGCGCCAGCAGCCGCGACAGGGTCGGGAATGAGCAGTTCTTC. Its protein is CASSRDRVGNEQFF. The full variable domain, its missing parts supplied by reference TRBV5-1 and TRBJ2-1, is KAGVTQTPRYLIKTRGQQVTLSCSPISGHRSVSWYQQTPGQGLQFLFEYFSETQRNKGNFPGRFSGRQFSNSRSEMNVSTLELGDSALYLCASSRDRVGNEQFFGPGTRLTVL.